This TCR beta chain was sequenced during a study of cytomegalovirus exposure and HLA in healthy donors. Points from the study as a whole: A later analysis found common viral pathogens apparently linked to several of the most significant clusters.

Primers included in the PCR were 60 Vbeta and 13 Jbeta primers. The protocol was immunoSEQ multiplex PCR, while the TCRdb copy is restricted to in-frame clones and leaves out a portion. The sample holds approximately 150,000 clones, roughly 80% seen once. A note on this clone: What it binds is unknown.

V lost 4 bases, J lost 2 bases, and 5 bases stayed unmatched. This CDR3 contains 14 residues. The germline gives CDR1 SGDLS, CDR2 YYNGEE. The chain has TRBV9 and TRBJ2-5; 7 positions agree with TRBD1. Sequencing was performed on PBMCs. This receptor was obtained from a man between 18 and 35 years old in good health and CMV-seropositive. CDR3 residues: CASSQDRVQETQYF. The DNA of the CDR3 is TGTGCCAGCAGCCAAGACAGGGTTCAAGAGACCCAGTACTTC. The full variable domain, with the rest looked up from reference TRBV9 and TRBJ2-5, is DSGVTQTPKHLITATGQRVTLRCSPRSGDLSVYWYQQSLDQGLQFLIQYYNGEERAKGNILERFSAQQFPDLHSELNLSSLELGDSALYFCASSQDRVQETQYFGPGTRLLVL.